One and the same sample provided the 20 T cell receptor beta chains below, sequenced in a study of blood T cell repertoires in COVID-19. Method: immunoSEQ multiplex PCR; TCRdb's copy keeps in-frame clones and lacks some. The table lists about 310,000 clones, 85% of them singletons. Input material: PBMCs or T cells enriched from blood (not recorded which). Receptors were obtained from a woman aged 25 to 39 who had been exposed to COVID-19.

The CDR3 here is CASGKVDRGNYGYTF. The CDR3 DNA reads as TGTGCCAGCGGTAAAGTTGACAGGGGAAACTATGGCTACACCTTC. The J gene is TRBJ1-2, the V gene TRBV27; 8 bases agree with TRBD1. Germline V lookup: CDR1 MNHEY, CDR2 SMNVEV (reference sequence). V lost 8 bases, J lost 2 bases, and 10 bases stayed unmatched. The CDR3 length is 15 residues.

V is TRBV19 and J is TRBJ1-2, with TRBD1 identical over 7 bases. There are 15 residues in the CDR3. Germline V gives CDR1 LNHDA, CDR2 SQIVND (reference sequence). J lost 3 bases, V lost 10 bases, and 14 bases had no gene match. The CDR3 DNA sequence: TGTGCCACCCACGACAGGGTTAAATGGGACTATGGCTACACCTTC. Translating it yields CATHDRVKWDYGYTF.

V usage is TRBV3-1 (or the pseudogene TRBV3-2) and J usage is TRBJ2-3, with 8 bases identical to TRBD2. This CDR3 is built from 15 residues. Germline CDR1 is LGHDT and CDR2 is YNNKEL (reference sequence). V gave up 5 bases and J gave up 2 bases; unmatched junction bases: 6. The CDR3, as DNA: TGTGCCAGCAGCACCGGACTAGCCACCACAGATACGCAGTATTTT. As protein: CASSTGLATTDTQYF.

The rearrangement uses TRBV5-1 and TRBJ2-1; 7 bases line up with TRBD2. Germline lookup yields CDR1 SGHRS and CDR2 YFSETQ. V lost 4 bases and J lost 3; bases outside the gene matches: 13. The CDR3 length is 17 residues. The CDR3 coding sequence is TGCGCCAGCAGCGCCCGAACTACTAGCGTCCACTACAATGAGCAGTTCTTC. Translated, it gives CASSARTTSVHYNEQFF.

The rearrangement joins TRBV6-5 to TRBJ1-4; D remains unclear. The CDR3 runs 15 residues. Germline V lookup: CDR1 MNHEY, CDR2 SVGAGI. The germline V and J ends were trimmed by 4 bases and 0 bases, with 9 bases remaining between them. CDR3 residues: CASSSGISTNEKLFF. The CDR3 DNA follows: TGTGCCAGCAGTTCCGGGATCTCAACTAATGAAAAACTGTTTTTT.

This clone was seen a single time. This rearrangement joins TRBV4-1 to TRBJ2-1; D unclear. The CDR3 consists of 13 residues. CDR1 is MGHRA and CDR2 is YSYEKL in the germline V gene. Trimming stripped 1 base from V and 6 bases from J, with 7 bases between. CDR3 sequence (DNA): TGCGCCAGCAGCCAAGTTTTTAGCAATGAGCAGTTCTTC. Protein sequence: CASSQVFSNEQFF.

The chain employs TRBV18 and TRBJ1-3; 9 bases fit TRBD1. After removal of 4 bases from V and 2 bases from J, the junction contained 6 bases not matched to a gene. The CDR3 is 16 residues long. Germline values: CDR1 KGHSH, CDR2 LQKENI. The CDR3: CASSRAGTGTGNTIYF. The CDR3 DNA reads as TGTGCCAGCTCACGGGCCGGGACAGGGACTGGAAACACCATATATTTT.

The chain couples TRBV19 to TRBJ2-7, with 7 positions matching TRBD1. The germline gives CDR1 LNHDA, CDR2 SQIVND (reference sequence). This CDR3 contains 15 residues. Germline trimming cut 3 bases from V and 0 bases from J; bases unmatched to any gene: 5. Here the CDR3 DNA reads TGTGCCAGTAGTATGAACCGGGACAGCTCCTACGAGCAGTACTTC. This codes for CASSMNRDSSYEQYF.

The chain carries TRBV28 and TRBJ2-7; 9 bases are shared with TRBD1. The junction had 4 bases not matched to a gene; V was cut back by 3 bases and J by 4 bases. CDR1 and CDR2 from the germline V gene are MDHEN and SYDVKM. This CDR3 contains 14 residues. The DNA of the CDR3 is TGTGCCAGCAGTTTCTGGGACAGGGCGTACGAGCAGTACTTC. Translating gives CASSFWDRAYEQYF.

Here the CDR3 DNA reads TGTGCCAGCAGCTTGGGGGGCCTAGCGGGGAGAGGGAGCACAGATACGCAGTATTTT. It specifies CASSLGGLAGRGSTDTQYF. The chain has TRBV5-4 and TRBJ2-3; 9 bases are shared with TRBD2. J was trimmed by 0 bases and V by 0 bases; bases with no gene match: 11. CDR3 size: 19 residues. CDR1 SGHNT and CDR2 YYREEE come from the germline V gene (reference sequence).

The J gene is TRBJ1-6, the V gene TRBV6-2 or TRBV6-3, with no clear D. Germline CDR1 and CDR2: MNHEY and SVGEGT. Trimming stripped 5 bases from V and 4 bases from J, with 6 bases between. This CDR3 comprises 13 residues. The CDR3, as DNA: TGTGCCAGCAGTACAGTTTATAATTCACCCCTCCACTTT. It specifies CASSTVYNSPLHF.

This chain uses TRBV2 with TRBJ2-3; weak D call: TRBD1 (5 bases). CDR3 length: 15 residues. Germline CDR1 reads SNHLY; CDR2 reads FYNNEI. Trimming shortened V by 4 bases and J by 0 bases, and 11 bases separated the two germline ends. The CDR3 spells CASSAGPGSTDTQYF. The CDR3 DNA reads as TGTGCCAGCAGTGCGGGCCCAGGGAGCACAGATACGCAGTATTTT.

The chain has TRBV4-1 and TRBJ2-3; D may be TRBD2 (6 bases). This CDR3 spans 14 amino acids. Germline-derived CDR1 and CDR2 are MGHRA and YSYEKL. V was shortened by 4 bases and J by 0 bases, with 8 bases between the two germline ends. The DNA for the CDR3 is TGCGCCAGCAGCCTAGCGGAAAGCACAGATACGCAGTATTTT. Amino acid sequence: CASSLAESTDTQYF.

This clone appeared once. The rearrangement joins TRBV29-1 to TRBJ1-3; maybe TRBD1 (6 bases). V was trimmed by 4 bases and J by 0 bases, leaving 10 bases between them. Germline CDR1 SQVTM, CDR2 ANQGSEA. This CDR3 has 14 residues. CDR3 nucleotides: TGCAGCGTTGTTGACAGGAGCTCTGGAAACACCATATATTTT. It encodes CSVVDRSSGNTIYF. Filled out from reference TRBV29-1 and TRBJ1-3, the complete variable domain reads SAVISQKPSRDICQRGTSLTIQCQVDSQVTMMFWYRQQPGQSLTLIATANQGSEATYESGFVIDKFPISRPNLTFSTLTVSNMSPEDSSIYLCSVVDRSSGNTIYFGEGSWLTVV.

The CDR3 spells CASSESLMNTEAFF. CDR3 coding DNA: TGTGCCAGCAGTGAATCCCTAATGAACACTGAAGCTTTCTTT. The J gene is TRBJ1-1, the V gene TRBV2; no reliable D call. CDR3 length equals 14 residues. Per germline, CDR1 SNHLY and CDR2 FYNNEI. V lost 2 bases, J lost 0 bases, and 7 bases lay in between.

This clone has just a few counts. This chain uses TRBV6-5 with TRBJ2-1; D perhaps matches TRBD1 (6 bases). This CDR3 contains 13 residues. CDR1 is MNHEY and CDR2 is SVGAGI in the germline V gene. V shed 8 bases and J shed 3 bases, with 11 bases lying between them. The CDR3 DNA is TGTGCCAGCCGGGTAGGGGGCTACAATGAGCAGTTCTTC. This codes for CASRVGGYNEQFF.

The rearrangement joins TRBV5-1 to TRBJ1-1; no definite D call. This CDR3 has 15 residues. Trimming pared 0 bases from V and 3 bases from J, leaving 12 bases between. Per the germline V gene, CDR1 is SGHRS and CDR2 is YFSETQ. CDR3 nucleotides: TGCGCCAGCAGCTTGGAGTCGGGTCAGTACACTGAAGCTTTCTTT. Protein: CASSLESGQYTEAFF.

The chain couples TRBV28 to TRBJ2-1; TRBD2 matches 13 bases. Per the germline V gene, CDR1 is MDHEN and CDR2 is SYDVKM. V gave up 7 bases and J gave up 12 bases; unmatched junction bases: 6. The CDR3 spans 13 residues. Here the CDR3 reads CASNKRLAGGQFF. The CDR3, as DNA: TGTGCCAGCAATAAAAGACTAGCGGGAGGGCAGTTCTTC.

The chain is built from TRBV28 and TRBJ1-5; D not resolved. Looked up from germline, CDR1 is MDHEN and CDR2 is SYDVKM. Trimming shortened V by 4 bases and J by 1 base, and 11 bases separated the two germline ends. This CDR3 has 15 amino acids. The CDR3 protein is CASSSSGSSNQPQHF. The CDR3, as DNA: TGTGCCAGCAGTTCCTCCGGGTCCAGCAATCAGCCCCAGCATTTT.

This sequence joins TRBV19 and TRBJ2-1, with 15 positions matching TRBD2. Germline V CDR1 and CDR2: LNHDA, SQIVND (reference sequence). V lost 1 base and J lost 0; bases outside the gene matches: 4. This CDR3 is 19 amino acids long. CDR3 in amino acids: CASSIAGLAGGGSYNEQFF. In nucleotides, the CDR3 is TGTGCCAGTAGTATAGCGGGACTAGCGGGAGGCGGCTCCTACAATGAGCAGTTCTTC.